The present TCR beta chain was sequenced within a study of technical replicates of blood from a handful of donors. V was pared by 6 bases and J by 9 bases, with 19 bases between. The CDR3 extends over 14 amino acids. Germline V gene lookup returns CDR1 LNHDA and CDR2 SQIVND (reference sequence). The table came from immunoSEQ multiplex PCR; TCRdb's copy has only in-frame clones and leaves some out. The repertoire holds under 85,000 clones, with roughly 93% as singletons. The sample holds one count of this clone. The TCR originated in a human donor in good health. The chain uses TRBV19 and TRBJ2-3, with D tentatively TRBD2 (6 bases). Material: T cells isolated from PBMCs. CDR3 nucleotides: TGTGCCAGTAGCCTACCGGGACTCATAGACACGCAGTATTTT. Its translation is CASSLPGLIDTQYF.